Below are 14 T cell receptor beta chains sequenced from a single sample in a study of Tregs in tolerant kidney transplant recipients. Using immunoSEQ multiplex PCR, the repertoire was profiled, and TCRdb retains in-frame clones only, with some absent. The sample has about 19,000 clones, just over 65% seen once. The antigens of these receptors remain unknown. The material sequenced was Tregs from blood cultured with allogeneic cells. These receptors originate from a human donor in good health.

This rearrangement joins TRBV4-2 to TRBJ2-2, with D perhaps TRBD1 (6 bases). In germline, CDR1 is LGHNA, CDR2 YNFKEQ. The CDR3 totals 16 residues. V lost 5 bases and J lost 0, with 13 bases in between. In nucleotides, the CDR3 is TGTGCCAGCAGCTTGGCAACAGGGACGAACACCGGGGAGCTGTTTTTT. Protein sequence: CASSLATGTNTGELFF.

The DNA of the CDR3 is TGTGCCAGCGGACCCCGGGGGGCTAGAGAGACCCAGTACTTC. Its protein product is CASGPRGARETQYF. V and J are TRBV18 and TRBJ2-5; D may be TRBD2 (7 bases). In germline, CDR1 is KGHSH, CDR2 LQKENI. Trimming left V 8 bases short and J 4 bases short, with 17 bases between. This CDR3 region has 14 residues.

In its sample, this clone was seen a few times. The rearrangement uses TRBV18 and TRBJ1-1; weak D call: TRBD1 (6 bases). The CDR3 runs 14 residues. Trimming took 5 bases from V and 1 from J, leaving 11 bases between them. Germline CDR1 KGHSH, CDR2 LQKENI. Written as DNA, the CDR3 is TGTGCCAGCTCAGTCAAGGGGGGGAACACTGAAGCTTTCTTT. Its protein is CASSVKGGNTEAFF. Based on the CDR3 plus reference TRBV18 and TRBJ1-1, the full variable domain is NAGVMQNPRHLVRRRGQEARLRCSPMKGHSHVYWYRQLPEEGLKFMVYLQKENIIDESGMPKERFSAEFPKEGPSILRIQQVVRGDSAAYFCASSVKGGNTEAFFGQGTRLTVV.

The table lists this clone with a few counts. V and J are TRBV19 and TRBJ2-3; 7 bases are shared with TRBD1. CDR1 LNHDA and CDR2 SQIVND come from the germline V gene (reference sequence). The CDR3 length is 13 residues. After removal of 0 bases from V and 10 bases from J, the junction contained 4 bases not matched to a gene. The CDR3 bases are TGTGCCAGTAGTATAGAGAGACAGGGACCGCAGTATTTT. Protein: CASSIERQGPQYF. Drawing the rest from reference TRBV19 and TRBJ2-3, the complete variable domain is DGGITQSPKYLFRKEGQNVTLSCEQNLNHDAMYWYRQDPGQGLRLIYYSQIVNDFQKGDIAEGYSVSREKKESFPLTVTSAQKNPTAFYLCASSIERQGPQYFGPGTRLTVL.

The gene calls are TRBV19 and TRBJ2-5, with D perhaps TRBD2 (5 bases). Germline values: CDR1 LNHDA, CDR2 SQIVND (reference sequence). Trimming shortened V by 2 bases and J by 5 bases, and 12 bases separated the two germline ends. The CDR3 runs to 14 residues. The CDR3 spells CASSITGRWETQYF. As DNA, the CDR3 is TGTGCCAGTAGTATAACGGGAAGATGGGAGACCCAGTACTTC.

This clone has a handful of counts. This chain uses TRBV5-4 with TRBJ2-5, with TRBD2 matching over 7 bases. CDR1 and CDR2 (germline): SGHNT, YYREEE (reference sequence). The V gene end was trimmed by 0 bases and the J gene end by 5 bases; junction bases not matched to a gene: 10. The CDR3 loop spans 16 amino acids. The CDR3 DNA sequence: TGTGCCAGCAGCTTGGGGGAGGGGCCGCCTCCGGAGACCCAGTACTTC. Amino acids: CASSLGEGPPPETQYF.

V is TRBV11-2 and J is TRBJ2-5; the D gene is possibly TRBD1 (6 bases). This CDR3 has 16 amino acids. Germline assignment: CDR1 SGHAT and CDR2 FQNNGV. V lost 3 bases and J 0 bases, leaving 14 bases between the germline ends. CDR3 sequence reads: CASSLGPGAYQETQYF. CDR3 in DNA: TGTGCCAGCAGCTTGGGGCCAGGGGCGTACCAAGAGACCCAGTACTTC.

This clone was seen only a few times. This chain uses TRBV7-8 with TRBJ1-3; 12 nucleotides match TRBD1. V shed 6 bases, J shed 3 bases, and the junction held 6 bases outside the gene matches. The germline V gene has CDR1 SGHVS and CDR2 FQNEAQ. The CDR3 extends over 16 amino acids. In DNA form, the CDR3 reads TGTGCCAGCAGGAGGGACAGGGGGCTCGGTGGAAACACCATATATTTT. It is translated as CASRRDRGLGGNTIYF.

V usage is TRBV6-1 and J usage is TRBJ2-1; 11 positions agree with TRBD2. Looked up from germline, CDR1 is MNHNS and CDR2 is SASEGT. Trimming took 6 bases from V and 4 from J; bases not matched to a gene: 5. CDR3 size: 15 residues. The chain's CDR3 is CASRLLAGAYNEQFF. The CDR3 DNA sequence: TGTGCCAGCAGATTACTAGCGGGGGCATACAATGAGCAGTTCTTC.

The table lists this clone with a few counts. The rearrangement links TRBV5-4 to TRBJ2-1, with a tentative D call TRBD2 (6 bases). The CDR3 loop spans 15 amino acids. Germline V gene data show CDR1 as SGHNT and CDR2 as YYREEE (reference sequence). V lost 3 bases and J lost 5, with 15 bases in between. CDR3 nucleotide sequence: TGTGCCAGCAGCTACGGGACTTATAGCAACAATGAGCAGTTCTTC. Protein sequence: CASSYGTYSNNEQFF. Using reference TRBV5-4 and TRBJ2-1 for the parts outside the CDR3, the full variable domain is ETGVTQSPTHLIKTRGQQVTLRCSSQSGHNTVSWYQQALGQGPQFIFQYYREEENGRGNFPPRFSGLQFPNYSSELNVNALELDDSALYLCASSYGTYSNNEQFFGPGTRLTVL.

The chain uses TRBV5-1 and TRBJ1-3, with D tentatively TRBD1 (5 bases). The CDR3 spans 16 residues. In germline, CDR1 is SGHRS, CDR2 YFSETQ. V gave up 0 bases and J gave up 2 bases, with 12 bases separating them. The CDR3 DNA sequence: TGCGCCAGCAGCTTGGCCCGGGGGATTCCTGGAAACACCATATATTTT. Residues: CASSLARGIPGNTIYF.

This sequence joins TRBV15 and TRBJ1-2; D remains unclear. Germline V gene sequence: CDR1 LNHNV, CDR2 YYDKDF (reference sequence). V lost 1 base and J lost 7, with 7 bases in between. CDR3 length: 12 residues. In DNA form, the CDR3 reads TGTGCCACCAGCAGAGTAAACGCTGGCTACACCTTC. It yields the protein CATSRVNAGYTF.

The V gene is TRBV5-8, the J gene TRBJ1-1; D is unresolved. This CDR3 is 14 amino acids long. V dropped 0 bases and J dropped 3 bases, with 9 bases sitting between them. From germline, CDR1 is SGHTS and CDR2 YDEGEE. The CDR3 nucleotides are TGTGCCAGCAGCTTGGTCGGGATTTACACTGAAGCTTTCTTT. It encodes CASSLVGIYTEAFF. The whole variable domain, remainder taken from reference TRBV5-8 and TRBJ1-1, is EAGVTQSPTHLIKTRGQQATLRCSPISGHTSVYWYQQALGLGLQFLLWYDEGEERNRGNFPPRFSGRQFPNYSSELNVNALELEDSALYLCASSLVGIYTEAFFGQGTRLTVV.

CDR3 in DNA: TGTGCCAGCAGCCCGGGACAGGGGAACGAGCAGTACTTC. This translates into CASSPGQGNEQYF. The chain carries TRBV6-5 and TRBJ2-7, with 10 positions matching TRBD1. In germline, CDR1 is MNHEY, CDR2 SVGAGI. This CDR3 comprises 13 residues. V shed 6 bases, J shed 5 bases, and the junction held 4 bases outside the gene matches.